A single sample is the source of the 27 T cell receptor beta chains below, sequenced in a study of blood T cell repertoires in COVID-19. Data came from immunoSEQ multiplex PCR; TCRdb stores just in-frame clones and leaves some out. The data show about 52,000 clones, over 65% seen once. The sequencing input was peripheral blood. All receptors derive from a man older than 75 with COVID-19, enrolled during active disease.

This chain connects TRBV20-1 to TRBJ2-2; D gene ambiguous. CDR3 length: 11 residues. Per germline, CDR1 DFQATT and CDR2 SNEGSKA (reference sequence). CDR3 DNA sequence: TGCAGGGCCGGAGAGCCCGGGGAGCTGTTTTTT. Its protein is CRAGEPGELFF.

The chain uses TRBV6-5 and TRBJ1-2, with a weak D call TRBD1 (5 bases). This CDR3 has 12 residues. Deletions cut 8 bases from V and 6 bases from J, with 13 bases between. CDR1 MNHEY and CDR2 SVGAGI come from the germline V gene. The CDR3 is CASARGGDGYTF. CDR3 bases: TGTGCCAGCGCGAGGGGCGGGGATGGCTACACCTTC.

This clone has just a few counts. CDR3 sequence (DNA): TGTGCCAGCAGCGTAGATGGACAGGGGAATTCACCCCTCCACTTT. This gives the protein CASSVDGQGNSPLHF. The chain is built from TRBV9 and TRBJ1-6; 9 positions match TRBD1. This CDR3 region has 15 residues. Losses at the gene ends were 0 bases for V and 7 bases for J; bases not matched to a gene: 2. CDR1 and CDR2 (germline): SGDLS, YYNGEE.

The chain joins TRBV15 to TRBJ2-7; no clear D gene. Germline V gene sequence: CDR1 LNHNV, CDR2 YYDKDF (reference sequence). V was pared by 0 bases and J by 6 bases, with 12 bases between. The CDR3 length is 14 residues. The CDR3 DNA reads TGTGCCACCAGCAGAGATTCTTCCTCGGGCGAGCAGTACGTC. Translated: CATSRDSSSGEQYV.

The chain links TRBV5-4 to TRBJ2-7; 8 nucleotides match TRBD1. The CDR3 sequence is 15 residues long. Germline CDR1 is SGHNT and CDR2 is YYREEE (reference sequence). Trimming cost V 0 bases and J 2 bases; bases outside gene matches: 4. As DNA, the CDR3 is TGTGCCAGCAGCTTGGCGACAGGGGTCACCTACGAGCAGTACTTC. Protein sequence: CASSLATGVTYEQYF.

The chain links TRBV5-6 to TRBJ1-4; D is uncertain. The V end lost 4 bases, the J end lost 4 bases, and 11 bases lay between the germline ends. Germline V gene lookup returns CDR1 SGHDT and CDR2 YYEEEE. The CDR3 extends over 14 amino acids. The CDR3 is CASSTGIVNEKLFF. The DNA of the CDR3 is TGTGCCAGCAGCACCGGGATAGTTAATGAAAAACTGTTTTTT.

The rearrangement uses TRBV6-6 and TRBJ2-7, with TRBD2 matching 7 bases. V was clipped by 5 bases and J by 7 bases; unmatched bases: 5. The CDR3 spans 12 residues. Germline-derived CDR1 and CDR2 are MNHNY and SVGAGI (reference sequence). This CDR3 is CASSQAAGEQYV. The CDR3 DNA reads TGTGCCAGCAGTCAGGCAGCGGGAGAGCAGTACGTC.

CDR3 protein: CASSVVGTSGHNEQFF. CDR3 nucleotide sequence: TGTGCCAGCAGCGTAGTAGGGACTAGCGGACACAATGAGCAGTTCTTC. This chain connects TRBV9 to TRBJ2-1; 11 bases map to TRBD2. The CDR3 consists of 16 residues. The germline gives CDR1 SGDLS, CDR2 YYNGEE. V lost 0 bases, J lost 5 bases, and 4 bases stayed unmatched.

The chain recombines TRBV7-2 with TRBJ2-5; 9 bases line up with TRBD2. J gave up 1 base and V 1 base, and 7 bases lay outside the gene matches. Germline values: CDR1 SGHTA, CDR2 FQGNSA. There are 17 residues in the CDR3. CDR3 region: CASSLGAGGGVQETQYF. In nucleotides, the CDR3 is TGTGCCAGCAGCTTAGGGGCAGGCGGGGGGGTCCAAGAGACCCAGTACTTC.

The chain carries TRBV18 and TRBJ2-3, with D possibly being TRBD1 (6 bases). Trimming cost V 3 bases and J 6 bases, with 10 bases left between them. Germline V CDR1 and CDR2: KGHSH, LQKENI. The CDR3 totals 13 residues. Here the CDR3 reads CASSPQRGDTQYF. CDR3 nucleotide sequence: TGTGCCAGCTCACCCCAAAGGGGGGATACGCAGTATTTT. The full variable domain, in which reference TRBV18 and TRBJ2-3 provide the parts outside the CDR3, is NAGVMQNPRHLVRRRGQEARLRCSPMKGHSHVYWYRQLPEEGLKFMVYLQKENIIDESGMPKERFSAEFPKEGPSILRIQQVVRGDSAAYFCASSPQRGDTQYFGPGTRLTVL.

The genes are TRBV5-4 and TRBJ1-4; 8 bases agree with TRBD1. The V segment lost 4 bases and the J segment 7 bases; nucleotides outside the gene matches: 9. Germline CDR1 is SGHNT and CDR2 is YYREEE (reference sequence). CDR3 size: 15 residues. CDR3 bases: TGTGCCAGCAGCCTCGACAGGGGAGATAGTGAAAAACTGTTTTTT. It specifies CASSLDRGDSEKLFF.

The chain links TRBV7-2 to TRBJ1-5, with no clear D. CDR1 and CDR2 from the germline V gene are SGHTA and FQGNSA. Trimming left V 4 bases short and J 0 bases short, with 4 bases between. This CDR3 is built from 13 residues. The CDR3 DNA reads TGTGCCAGCAGCTCCTATAGCAATCAGCCCCAGCATTTT. This codes for CASSSYSNQPQHF.

CDR3 bases: TGTGCCAGCAGCTTTCCCGTCTCTGGGGCCAACGTCCTGACTTTC. Protein product: CASSFPVSGANVLTF. The chain combines TRBV5-8 with TRBJ2-6; no clear D gene. The length of the CDR3 is 15 residues. Deletions cut 2 bases from V and 0 bases from J, with 6 bases between. CDR1 is SGHTS, CDR2 YDEGEE, per germline.

This clone was seen just once. This chain links TRBV18 with TRBJ1-3; TRBD1 is a possible D gene (6 bases). Germline V gene data show CDR1 as KGHSH and CDR2 as LQKENI. This CDR3 has 16 residues. The V end lost 6 bases, the J end lost 0 bases, and 15 bases lay between the germline ends. The CDR3 DNA follows: TGTGCCAGCTCCCCCGGGGACATCTACTCTGGAAACACCATATATTTT. Amino acid sequence: CASSPGDIYSGNTIYF.

J is TRBJ1-2 and V is TRBV11-2, with 7 bases fitting TRBD1. The CDR3 has 14 residues. Germline V gives CDR1 SGHAT, CDR2 FQNNGV. Losses at the gene ends were 4 bases for V and 2 bases for J; bases not matched to a gene: 4. CDR3 in amino acids: CASSSRQGNYGYTF. For the CDR3, the DNA is TGTGCCAGCAGCTCAAGACAGGGAAACTATGGCTACACCTTC.

The chain employs TRBV5-4 and TRBJ2-3; 13 bases are shared with TRBD2. Germline trimming cut 4 bases from V and 1 base from J; bases unmatched to any gene: 6. Germline V gene lookup returns CDR1 SGHNT and CDR2 YYREEE (reference sequence). The CDR3 contains 17 residues. CDR3 protein: CASSRGLAGVGTDTQYF. The CDR3 DNA reads TGTGCCAGCAGCCGCGGACTAGCGGGGGTCGGCACAGATACGCAGTATTTT.

The genes are TRBV6-5 and TRBJ2-2; D uncertain. Trimming took off 6 bases at V and 4 bases at J, with 12 bases between the two ends. This CDR3 spans 14 amino acids. Germline V gene lookup returns CDR1 MNHEY and CDR2 SVGAGI. The chain's CDR3 is CASRPPYGTGELFF. The CDR3 DNA sequence: TGTGCCAGCAGACCCCCCTATGGCACCGGGGAGCTGTTTTTT.

This chain uses TRBV28 with TRBJ1-4; tentatively, D is TRBD1 (5 bases). From germline, CDR1 is MDHEN and CDR2 SYDVKM. Between the trimmed V and J ends, which lost 4 bases and 2 bases, there was a span of 11 bases. The CDR3 has 15 amino acids. CDR3 DNA sequence: TGTGCCAGCAGTTCCCCGGGACTTACTAATGAAAAACTGTTTTTT. It is translated as CASSSPGLTNEKLFF.

The rearrangement uses TRBV9 and TRBJ1-6, with TRBD1 matching 7 bases. The CDR3 length is 15 residues. V lost 0 bases and J lost 14; bases outside the gene matches: 11. In germline, CDR1 is SGDLS, CDR2 YYNGEE. The CDR3 here is CASSVAGGRGSTLHF. The CDR3 DNA is TGTGCCAGCAGCGTAGCAGGGGGACGCGGCAGCACCCTCCACTTT.

The sample holds a few counts of this clone. The chain is built from TRBV24-1 and TRBJ2-1; a possible D gene is TRBD1 (7 bases). The CDR3 sequence is 11 residues long. CDR1 and CDR2 (germline): KGHDR, SFDVKD. V lost 12 bases, J lost 6 bases, and 11 bases lay in between. CDR3 sequence: CAVQGGNEQFF. The CDR3 DNA follows: TGTGCCGTCCAGGGGGGCAATGAGCAGTTCTTC.

The chain recombines TRBV2 with TRBJ1-5, with TRBD1 identical over 8 bases. CDR1 and CDR2 (germline): SNHLY, FYNNEI. The CDR3 runs 13 residues. Trimming took 8 bases from V and 9 from J; bases not matched to a gene: 9. The CDR3 reads CASQTGAGGPQHF. The CDR3 nucleotides are TGTGCCAGCCAGACAGGGGCGGGTGGGCCCCAGCATTTT.

The chain uses TRBV7-2 and TRBJ2-1; D gene ambiguous. This CDR3 is 15 amino acids long. Trimming took 0 bases from V and 5 from J, leaving 11 bases between them. CDR1 and CDR2 (germline): SGHTA, FQGNSA. The CDR3 bases are TGTGCCAGCAGCTTAGCGGCCCGCGGCAACAATGAGCAGTTCTTC. It codes for CASSLAARGNNEQFF.

The genes are TRBV27 and TRBJ1-1, with D perhaps matching TRBD1 (6 bases). The CDR3 length is 14 residues. Germline V lookup: CDR1 MNHEY, CDR2 SMNVEV (reference sequence). Trimming shortened V by 3 bases and J by 5 bases, and 13 bases separated the two germline ends. The CDR3 nucleotides are TGTGCCAGCAGTTTCCGGGGAGGGGGGACTGAAGCTTTCTTT. This translates into CASSFRGGGTEAFF.

The chain combines TRBV9 with TRBJ1-2; perhaps TRBD1 as D (5 bases). Deletions cut 0 bases from V and 6 bases from J, with 12 bases between. Germline lookup yields CDR1 SGDLS and CDR2 YYNGEE. The CDR3 is 14 amino acids. The CDR3 DNA reads as TGTGCCAGCAGCGTAGATTCGGGGGGTAATGGCTACACCTTC. Its translation: CASSVDSGGNGYTF. The variable domain in full, with the rest retrieved from reference TRBV9 and TRBJ1-2, is DSGVTQTPKHLITATGQRVTLRCSPRSGDLSVYWYQQSLDQGLQFLIQYYNGEERAKGNILERFSAQQFPDLHSELNLSSLELGDSALYFCASSVDSGGNGYTFGSGTRLTVV.

The chain recombines TRBV7-9 with TRBJ1-2, with a tentative D call TRBD1 (6 bases). Trimming left V 5 bases short and J 4 bases short, with 32 bases between. The CDR3 consists of 20 residues. From germline, CDR1 is SEHNR and CDR2 FQNEAQ (reference sequence). This CDR3 is CASSTNRVDKQGDLGYGYTF. In DNA, the CDR3 is TGTGCCAGCAGCACTAATCGGGTAGACAAACAGGGCGATCTTGGCTATGGCTACACCTTC.

The chain combines TRBV19 with TRBJ1-1; D perhaps matches TRBD1 (5 bases). Germline V gives CDR1 LNHDA, CDR2 SQIVND (reference sequence). This CDR3 has 13 amino acids. Trimming stripped 2 bases from V and 6 bases from J, with 10 bases between. In DNA, the CDR3 is TGTGCCAGTAGTATACCCGGGGGGTCTGAAGCTTTCTTT. Its translation is CASSIPGGSEAFF.

The chain employs TRBV6-2 or TRBV6-3 and TRBJ1-2; no reliable D call. The length of the CDR3 is 15 residues. V shed 3 bases and J shed 0 bases, with 11 bases lying between them. Per the germline V gene, CDR1 is MNHEY and CDR2 is SVGEGT. DNA for the CDR3: TGTGCCAGCAGTTATAACGTCCGGGCTAACTATGGCTACACCTTC. It is translated as CASSYNVRANYGYTF.